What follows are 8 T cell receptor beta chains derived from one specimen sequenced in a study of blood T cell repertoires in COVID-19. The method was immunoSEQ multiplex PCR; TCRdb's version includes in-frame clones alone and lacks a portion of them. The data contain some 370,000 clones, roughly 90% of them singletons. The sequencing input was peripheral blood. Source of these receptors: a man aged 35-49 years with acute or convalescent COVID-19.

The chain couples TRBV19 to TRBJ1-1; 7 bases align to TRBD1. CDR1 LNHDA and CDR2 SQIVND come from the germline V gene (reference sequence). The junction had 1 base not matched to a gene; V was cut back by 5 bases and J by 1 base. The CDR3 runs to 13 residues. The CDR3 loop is CASSGTANTEAFF. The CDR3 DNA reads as TGTGCCAGTAGTGGGACAGCGAACACTGAAGCTTTCTTT.

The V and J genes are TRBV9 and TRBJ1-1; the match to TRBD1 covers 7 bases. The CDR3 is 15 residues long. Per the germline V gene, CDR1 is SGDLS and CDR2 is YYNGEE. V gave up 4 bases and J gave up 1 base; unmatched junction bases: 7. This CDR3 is CASSIRDSANTEAFF. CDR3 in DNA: TGTGCCAGCAGCATTCGGGACAGTGCGAACACTGAAGCTTTCTTT. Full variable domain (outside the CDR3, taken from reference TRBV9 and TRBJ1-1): DSGVTQTPKHLITATGQRVTLRCSPRSGDLSVYWYQQSLDQGLQFLIQYYNGEERAKGNILERFSAQQFPDLHSELNLSSLELGDSALYFCASSIRDSANTEAFFGQGTRLTVV.

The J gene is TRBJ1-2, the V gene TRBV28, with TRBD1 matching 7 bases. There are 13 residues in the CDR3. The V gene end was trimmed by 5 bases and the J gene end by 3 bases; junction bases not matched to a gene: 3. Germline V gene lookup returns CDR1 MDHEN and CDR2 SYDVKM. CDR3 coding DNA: TGTGCCAGCAGTGGGACAGAAGACTATGGCTACACCTTC. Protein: CASSGTEDYGYTF.

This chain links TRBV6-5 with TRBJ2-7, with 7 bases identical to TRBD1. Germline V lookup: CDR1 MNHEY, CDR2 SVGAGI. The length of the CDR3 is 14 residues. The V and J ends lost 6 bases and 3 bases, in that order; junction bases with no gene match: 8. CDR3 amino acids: CASSPDRENYEQYF. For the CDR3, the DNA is TGTGCCAGCAGCCCCGACAGGGAGAACTACGAGCAGTACTTC.

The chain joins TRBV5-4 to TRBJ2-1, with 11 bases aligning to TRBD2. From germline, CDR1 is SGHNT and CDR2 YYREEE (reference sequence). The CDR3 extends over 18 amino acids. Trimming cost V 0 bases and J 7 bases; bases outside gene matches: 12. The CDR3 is CASSLEGSGGAIGNEQFF. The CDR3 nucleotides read TGTGCCAGCAGCTTGGAGGGTAGCGGGGGGGCCATAGGGAATGAGCAGTTCTTC.

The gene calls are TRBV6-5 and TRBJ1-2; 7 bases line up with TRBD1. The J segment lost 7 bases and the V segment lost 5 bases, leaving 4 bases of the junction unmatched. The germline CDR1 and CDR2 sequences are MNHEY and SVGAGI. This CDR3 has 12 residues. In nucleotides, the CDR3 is TGTGCCAGCAGTCGACAGGGCTTTGGCTACACCTTC. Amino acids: CASSRQGFGYTF.

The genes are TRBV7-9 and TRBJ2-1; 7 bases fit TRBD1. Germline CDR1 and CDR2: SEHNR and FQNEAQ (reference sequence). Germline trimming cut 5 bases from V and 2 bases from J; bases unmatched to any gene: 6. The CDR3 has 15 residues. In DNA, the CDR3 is TGTGCCAGCAGCCCTACAGGGGCGGCCTACAATGAGCAGTTCTTC. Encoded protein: CASSPTGAAYNEQFF.

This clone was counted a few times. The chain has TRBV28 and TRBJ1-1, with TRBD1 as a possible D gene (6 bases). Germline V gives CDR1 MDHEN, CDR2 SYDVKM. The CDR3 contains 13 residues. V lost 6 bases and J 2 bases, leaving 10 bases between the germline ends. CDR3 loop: CASSGQSNTEAFF. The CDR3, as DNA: TGTGCCAGCAGCGGACAGTCAAACACTGAAGCTTTCTTT. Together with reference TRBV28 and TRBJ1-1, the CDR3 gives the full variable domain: DVKVTQSSRYLVKRTGEKVFLECVQDMDHENMFWYRQDPGLGLRLIYFSYDVKMKEKGDIPEGYSVSREKKERFSLILESASTNQTSMYLCASSGQSNTEAFFGQGTRLTVV.